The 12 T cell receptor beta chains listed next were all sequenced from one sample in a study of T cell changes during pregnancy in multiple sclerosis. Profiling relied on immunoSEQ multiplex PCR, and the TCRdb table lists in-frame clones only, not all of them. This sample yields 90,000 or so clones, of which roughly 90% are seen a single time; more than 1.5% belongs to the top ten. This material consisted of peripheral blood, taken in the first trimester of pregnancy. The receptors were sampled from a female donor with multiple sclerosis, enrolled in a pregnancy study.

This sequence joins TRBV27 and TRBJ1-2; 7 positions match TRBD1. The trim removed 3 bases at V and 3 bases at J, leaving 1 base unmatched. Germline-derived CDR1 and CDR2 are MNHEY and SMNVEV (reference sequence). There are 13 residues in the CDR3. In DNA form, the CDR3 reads TGTGCCAGCAGTTTCGGGACAGACTATGGCTACACCTTC. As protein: CASSFGTDYGYTF.

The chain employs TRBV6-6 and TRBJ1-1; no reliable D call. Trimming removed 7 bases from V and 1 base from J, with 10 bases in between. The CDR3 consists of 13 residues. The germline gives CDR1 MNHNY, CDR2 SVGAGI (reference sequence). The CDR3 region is CASTLRENTEAFF. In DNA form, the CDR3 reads TGTGCCAGCACCCTCCGGGAGAACACTGAAGCTTTCTTT.

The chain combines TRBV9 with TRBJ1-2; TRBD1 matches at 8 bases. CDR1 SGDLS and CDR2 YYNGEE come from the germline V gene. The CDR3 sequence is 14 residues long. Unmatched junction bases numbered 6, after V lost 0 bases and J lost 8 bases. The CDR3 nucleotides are TGTGCCAGCAGCGTAGTACAGGGGGGTGACGGCTACACCTTC. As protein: CASSVVQGGDGYTF.

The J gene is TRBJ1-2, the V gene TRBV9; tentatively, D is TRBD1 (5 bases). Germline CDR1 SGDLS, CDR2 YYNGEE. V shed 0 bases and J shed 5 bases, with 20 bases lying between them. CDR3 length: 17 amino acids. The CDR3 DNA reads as TGTGCCAGCAGCGTAGGGGGAAGCGGGGGGTCGGCGTATGGCTACACCTTC. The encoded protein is CASSVGGSGGSAYGYTF.

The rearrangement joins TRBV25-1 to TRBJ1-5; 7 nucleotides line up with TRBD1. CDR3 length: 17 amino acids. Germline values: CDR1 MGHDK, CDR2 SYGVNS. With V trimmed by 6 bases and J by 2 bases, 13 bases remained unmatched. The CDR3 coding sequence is TGTGCCAGCAGCCCCTCGACAGGGCCCGGTGGCAATCAGCCCCAGCATTTT. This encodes CASSPSTGPGGNQPQHF.

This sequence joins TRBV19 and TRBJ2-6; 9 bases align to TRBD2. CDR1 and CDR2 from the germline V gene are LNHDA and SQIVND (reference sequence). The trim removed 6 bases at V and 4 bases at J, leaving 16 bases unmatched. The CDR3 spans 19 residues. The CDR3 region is CASSAVGGGRGGGANVLTF. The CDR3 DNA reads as TGTGCCAGTAGCGCTGTGGGAGGCGGGAGGGGAGGAGGGGCCAACGTCCTGACTTTC.

The CDR3 sequence is CASSTHREPNYGYTF. DNA of the CDR3: TGTGCCAGCTCAACGCACAGGGAACCTAACTATGGCTACACCTTC. The J gene is TRBJ1-2, the V gene TRBV18; tentative D call: TRBD1 (6 bases). Germline assignment: CDR1 KGHSH and CDR2 LQKENI. CDR3 length: 15 residues. With 5 bases removed from V and 0 bases from J, the gap between germline ends came to 13 bases. The whole variable domain, filled in from reference TRBV18 and TRBJ1-2, reads NAGVMQNPRHLVRRRGQEARLRCSPMKGHSHVYWYRQLPEEGLKFMVYLQKENIIDESGMPKERFSAEFPKEGPSILRIQQVVRGDSAAYFCASSTHREPNYGYTFGSGTRLTVV.

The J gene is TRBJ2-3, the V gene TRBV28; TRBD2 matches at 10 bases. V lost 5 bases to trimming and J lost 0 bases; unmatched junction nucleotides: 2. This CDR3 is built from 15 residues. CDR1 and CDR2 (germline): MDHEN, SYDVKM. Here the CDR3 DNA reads TGTGCCAGCAGTCCGGGACTAGCGAGCACAGATACGCAGTATTTT. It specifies CASSPGLASTDTQYF.

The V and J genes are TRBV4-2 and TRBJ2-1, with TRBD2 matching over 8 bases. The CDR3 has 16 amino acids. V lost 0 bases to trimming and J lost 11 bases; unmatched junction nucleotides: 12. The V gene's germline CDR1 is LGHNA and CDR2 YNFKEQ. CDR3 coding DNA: TGTGCCAGCAGCCAAGACGGGAGCGGGAGCTGGGCGCAGCAGTTCTTC. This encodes CASSQDGSGSWAQQFF.

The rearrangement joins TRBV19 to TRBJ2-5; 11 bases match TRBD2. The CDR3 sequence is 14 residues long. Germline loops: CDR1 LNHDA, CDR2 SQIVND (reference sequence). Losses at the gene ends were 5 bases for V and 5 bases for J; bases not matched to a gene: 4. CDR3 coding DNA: TGTGCCAGTAGTTTTAGCGGGAGGGTGGAGACCCAGTACTTC. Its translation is CASSFSGRVETQYF.

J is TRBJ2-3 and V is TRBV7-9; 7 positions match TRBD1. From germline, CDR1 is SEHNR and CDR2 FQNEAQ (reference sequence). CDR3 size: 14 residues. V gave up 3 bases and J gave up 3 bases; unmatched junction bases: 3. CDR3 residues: CASSFRDRTDTQYF. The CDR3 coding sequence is TGTGCCAGCAGCTTTCGGGACAGAACAGATACGCAGTATTTT.

The CDR3 spells CASSGGTHKETQYF. Here the CDR3 DNA reads TGTGCCAGCAGCGGCGGGACTCACAAAGAGACCCAGTACTTC. The rearrangement joins TRBV9 to TRBJ2-5; D possibly corresponds to TRBD2 (6 bases). The CDR3 has 14 amino acids. Germline V gives CDR1 SGDLS, CDR2 YYNGEE. The V and J ends lost 3 bases and 3 bases respectively, with 12 bases between them.